One and the same sample provided the 30 T cell receptor beta chains below, sequenced in a study of CD8+CD57+ T cells in acquired aplastic anemia. Genomic DNA served as template for TCR beta VDJ and CDR3 profiling. TCRdb independently ran MiXCR on the reads; one entry per CDR3 protein. The repertoire holds roughly 160,000 distinct CDR3 sequences, with under 75% as singletons. Sequenced sample: sorted CD4+, CD8+, or CD8+CD57+ T cells (not recorded which) from PBMCs. These receptors were collected from a human donor in good health.

This clonotype showed up many times. The genes are TRBV6-2 or TRBV6-3 and TRBJ2-1, with D unresolved. Trimming removed 0 bases from V and 9 bases from J, with 6 bases in between. The CDR3 contains 12 residues. Germline V gene data show CDR1 as MNHEY and CDR2 as SVGEGT. CDR3: CASSYSSTEQFF. CDR3 DNA sequence: TGTGCCAGCAGTTACTCTTCCACTGAGCAGTTCTTC.

V and J are TRBV2 and TRBJ1-6; TRBD1 agrees at 8 bases. Per germline, CDR1 SNHLY and CDR2 FYNNEI. This CDR3 has 14 amino acids. V gave up 6 bases and J gave up 9 bases; unmatched junction bases: 7. The CDR3 DNA reads as TGTGCCAGCAGGACGGACAGGGATAGTTCACCCCTCCACTTT. This translates into CASRTDRDSSPLHF.

The chain joins TRBV4-1 to TRBJ2-5; 10 bases map to TRBD2. This CDR3 is 15 amino acids long. Germline lookup yields CDR1 MGHRA and CDR2 YSYEKL. The junction had 5 bases not matched to a gene; V was cut back by 3 bases and J by 4 bases. In nucleotides, the CDR3 is TGCGCCAGCAGCCAGGAGCGGGAGGGCCTAGAGACCCAGTACTTC. It codes for CASSQEREGLETQYF.

J is TRBJ2-3 and V is TRBV24-1; D call uncertain. The V gene's germline CDR1 is KGHDR and CDR2 SFDVKD. Deletions cut 9 bases from V and 4 bases from J, with 7 bases between. This CDR3 has 11 residues. The CDR3 DNA reads TGTGCCACCTCCCGGTCAGATACGCAGTATTTT. Translated, it gives CATSRSDTQYF.

This chain uses TRBV10-3 with TRBJ1-1; D is unresolved. Germline CDR1 reads ENHRY; CDR2 reads SYGVKD. CDR3 size: 15 residues. V lost 6 bases to trimming and J lost 4 bases, with 18 bases between them. The chain's CDR3 is CAIRGLDPMSTEAFF. The CDR3 coding sequence is TGTGCCATCAGGGGCTTGGACCCCATGAGCACTGAAGCTTTCTTT.

V and J are TRBV10-1 and TRBJ1-6, with D perhaps TRBD1 (5 bases). Deletions cut 6 bases from V and 4 bases from J, with 13 bases between. The CDR3 is 15 amino acids. Germline CDR1 is WNHNN and CDR2 is SYGVQD (reference sequence). The CDR3 reads CASSGHLEYNSPLHF. In DNA, the CDR3 is TGCGCCAGCAGCGGACACTTAGAATATAATTCACCCCTCCACTTT.

The gene calls are TRBV6-6 and TRBJ2-7, with 7 nucleotides matching TRBD1. This CDR3 has 14 amino acids. Germline trimming cut 6 bases from V and 4 bases from J; bases unmatched to any gene: 9. CDR1 and CDR2 (germline): MNHNY, SVGAGI (reference sequence). The CDR3, as DNA: TGTGCCAGCAGACATCGGCAGGGGGTATACGAGCAGTACTTC. This encodes CASRHRQGVYEQYF.

The rearrangement uses TRBV6-1 and TRBJ1-2; the D is unclear. Germline lookup yields CDR1 MNHNS and CDR2 SASEGT. Trimming stripped 6 bases from V and 1 base from J, with 6 bases between. The CDR3 runs to 12 residues. The CDR3 sequence: CASSRVNYGYTF. In DNA, the CDR3 is TGTGCCAGCAGCCGGGTTAACTATGGCTACACCTTC.

The chain couples TRBV9 to TRBJ2-3; D unclear. The CDR3 totals 16 residues. V lost 4 bases, J lost 8 bases, and 23 bases lay in between. Looked up from germline, CDR1 is SGDLS and CDR2 is YYNGEE. This CDR3 reads CASSLADRPIPGTQYF. In DNA form, the CDR3 reads TGTGCCAGCAGCTTGGCCGACCGCCCGATACCAGGTACGCAGTATTTT.

This clonotype has more than one count but fewer than ten. The rearrangement links TRBV9 to TRBJ1-3; D is ambiguous. The CDR3 spans 14 residues. The V end was cut by 2 bases, the J end by 1 base, with 7 bases between. Germline V gene data show CDR1 as SGDLS and CDR2 as YYNGEE. The CDR3 DNA follows: TGTGCCAGCAGCGTTGGTAGTTCTGGAAACACCATATATTTT. The encoded protein is CASSVGSSGNTIYF. Drawing the rest from reference TRBV9 and TRBJ1-3, the complete variable domain is DSGVTQTPKHLITATGQRVTLRCSPRSGDLSVYWYQQSLDQGLQFLIQYYNGEERAKGNILERFSAQQFPDLHSELNLSSLELGDSALYFCASSVGSSGNTIYFGEGSWLTVV.

The genes are TRBV20-1 and TRBJ2-3; TRBD2 is a possible D gene (6 bases). CDR1 and CDR2 (germline): DFQATT, SNEGSKA (reference sequence). The CDR3 is made up of 11 amino acids. The V end lost 6 bases, the J end lost 10 bases, and 14 bases lay between the germline ends. Written as DNA, the CDR3 is TGCAGTGCCGACCGGGGGTATGCGCAGTATTTT. Encoded protein: CSADRGYAQYF.

V usage is TRBV9 and J usage is TRBJ2-3; D remains unclear. The CDR3 covers 14 residues. V was clipped by 2 bases and J by 0 bases, with 7 bases between them. The germline V gene encodes CDR1 SGDLS and CDR2 YYNGEE. DNA of the CDR3: TGTGCCAGCAGCGTGTCGCCGAGCACAGATACGCAGTATTTT. It specifies CASSVSPSTDTQYF.

About this clonotype: The conserved closing phenylalanine or tryptophan is absent in this CDR3, likely reflecting a read error. V gene TRBV2 combines with J gene TRBJ2-7; 14 bases line up with TRBD2. In germline, CDR1 is SNHLY, CDR2 FYNNEI. CDR3 size: 15 residues. The junction had 5 bases not matched to a gene; V was cut back by 1 base and J by 9 bases. The CDR3 loop reads CASSEGLAGGPGQYL. The CDR3 DNA follows: TGTGCCAGCAGTGAAGGACTAGCGGGGGGGCCGGGGCAGTACCTC.

The CDR3 coding sequence is TGTGCCACTGCGACAGGGGCGAACACCGGGGAGCTGTTTTTT. It encodes CATATGANTGELFF. The chain links TRBV24-1 to TRBJ2-2, with 8 bases that match TRBD1. The length of the CDR3 is 14 residues. CDR1 KGHDR and CDR2 SFDVKD come from the germline V gene. The trim removed 10 bases at V and 0 bases at J, leaving 3 bases unmatched.

The J gene is TRBJ2-7, the V gene TRBV15; 10 bases fit TRBD1. Germline CDR1 is LNHNV and CDR2 is YYDKDF (reference sequence). Trimming took 4 bases from V and 0 from J; bases not matched to a gene: 3. There are 15 residues in the CDR3. CDR3 in DNA: TGTGCCACCAGCAATGACAGGGGGCTCTCCTACGAGCAGTACTTC. This translates into CATSNDRGLSYEQYF.

The rearrangement joins TRBV2 to TRBJ1-1; 8 nucleotides align to TRBD1. Per the germline V gene, CDR1 is SNHLY and CDR2 is FYNNEI. The CDR3 has 14 residues. With V trimmed by 8 bases and J by 1 base, 6 bases remained unmatched. For the CDR3, the DNA is TGTGCCAGCTCTAGGACAGGGAGGAACACTGAAGCTTTCTTT. It encodes CASSRTGRNTEAFF.

The chain joins TRBV19 to TRBJ2-1, with no clear D. The CDR3 has 14 amino acids. Trimming took off 7 bases at V and 4 bases at J, with 14 bases between the two ends. Germline loops: CDR1 LNHDA, CDR2 SQIVND (reference sequence). CDR3 residues: CASNTGTDYNEQFF. CDR3 DNA sequence: TGTGCCAGTAACACGGGCACTGATTACAATGAGCAGTTCTTC.

The rearrangement joins TRBV5-1 to TRBJ1-1; 9 bases fit TRBD1. Unmatched junction bases numbered 7, after V lost 5 bases and J lost 5 bases. The CDR3 has 14 residues. CDR1 SGHRS and CDR2 YFSETQ come from the germline V gene. CDR3 sequence (DNA): TGCGCCAGCAGGGACGGGGACAGGGTGACTGAAGCTTTCTTT. Translating it yields CASRDGDRVTEAFF.

This rearrangement joins TRBV7-8 to TRBJ1-6, with TRBD1 as a possible D gene (5 bases). The germline gives CDR1 SGHVS, CDR2 FQNEAQ. Trimming pared 5 bases from V and 1 base from J, leaving 12 bases between. This CDR3 has 16 residues. CDR3 amino acids: CASSPGTVSYNSPLHF. CDR3 DNA: TGTGCCAGCAGCCCCGGGACGGTTTCCTATAATTCACCCCTCCACTTT.

J is TRBJ1-1 and V is TRBV7-9; TRBD1 matches 8 bases. The CDR3 consists of 15 residues. CDR1 is SEHNR and CDR2 is FQNEAQ in the germline V gene (reference sequence). After removal of 1 base from V and 1 base from J, the junction contained 2 bases not matched to a gene. The CDR3 here is CASSLVGTGNTEAFF. The CDR3 DNA sequence: TGTGCCAGCAGCTTAGTTGGGACAGGGAACACTGAAGCTTTCTTT.

This clonotype has ten or more counts. The rearrangement uses TRBV5-6 and TRBJ2-4; 7 bases align to TRBD1. Trimming removed 4 bases from V and 1 base from J; junction bases left unmatched: 2. CDR3 length equals 14 residues. The germline V gene encodes CDR1 SGHDT and CDR2 YYEEEE. The CDR3 coding sequence is TGTGCCAGCAGCCGGGGACAGGCCAAAAACATTCAGTACTTC. Translating gives CASSRGQAKNIQYF.

This chain connects TRBV15 to TRBJ2-5; weak D call: TRBD1 (5 bases). V lost 0 bases and J lost 2, with 10 bases in between. CDR1 and CDR2 (germline): LNHNV, YYDKDF (reference sequence). The CDR3 runs 15 residues. The DNA of the CDR3 is TGTGCCACCAGCAGAGATTTGACAGAACAAGAGACCCAGTACTTC. As protein: CATSRDLTEQETQYF.

The rearrangement joins TRBV24-1 to TRBJ2-2; D gene uncertain. CDR1 KGHDR and CDR2 SFDVKD come from the germline V gene. The CDR3 has 16 amino acids. Trimming left V 0 bases short and J 3 bases short, with 10 bases between. Here the CDR3 reads CATSDLEGQDTGELFF. The CDR3 coding sequence is TGTGCCACCAGTGATTTGGAAGGGCAGGACACCGGGGAGCTGTTTTTT.

The chain is built from TRBV6-4 and TRBJ2-1, with 11 bases lining up with TRBD1. The ends lost 0 bases at V and 10 bases at J; junction bases unmatched: 8. Germline CDR1 MRHNA, CDR2 SNTAGT. The CDR3 totals 16 residues. Here the CDR3 reads CASSDSGTGGIGEQFF. The CDR3 region has the DNA TGTGCCAGCAGTGACTCCGGGACAGGGGGAATCGGGGAGCAGTTCTTC.

The genes are TRBV11-3 and TRBJ2-2; 7 positions agree with TRBD2. The CDR3 contains 15 residues. The J segment lost 2 bases and the V segment lost 5 bases, leaving 5 bases of the junction unmatched. Per germline, CDR1 SGHNT and CDR2 YENEEA. The CDR3 DNA reads TGTGCCAGCAGCATAAGCGGGGTAAACACCGGGGAGCTGTTTTTT. Its translation: CASSISGVNTGELFF.

This clonotype was detected only a few times. The genes are TRBV10-3 and TRBJ1-1; D gene ambiguous. Germline V gene lookup returns CDR1 ENHRY and CDR2 SYGVKD. Trimming pared 4 bases from V and 11 bases from J, leaving 14 bases between. The CDR3 length is 12 residues. The CDR3 region is CAISGVGMRAFF. CDR3 DNA: TGTGCCATCAGTGGGGTAGGGATGCGGGCTTTCTTT.

The sample holds a few counts of this clonotype. The CDR3 DNA is TGCAGTGCTAGAGGGGCTAGAGGCTACAATGAGCAGTTCTTC. It specifies CSARGARGYNEQFF. The chain recombines TRBV20-1 with TRBJ2-1; D gene uncertain. The germline V and J ends were trimmed by 1 base and 3 bases, with 10 bases remaining between them. This CDR3 is built from 14 residues. Germline V gene lookup returns CDR1 DFQATT and CDR2 SNEGSKA (reference sequence).

This clonotype appeared many times. V usage is TRBV7-3 and J usage is TRBJ2-5, with D perhaps assigned TRBD1 or TRBD2 (6 bases each). The CDR3 spans 16 residues. The germline V gene has CDR1 SGHTA and CDR2 FQGTGA. V lost 0 bases to trimming and J lost 5 bases, with 16 bases between them. For the CDR3, the DNA is TGTGCCAGCAGCTTAACTGGTTCGGGGGCCGGGGAGACCCAGTACTTC. It is translated as CASSLTGSGAGETQYF.

The sample holds many counts of this clonotype. The chain couples TRBV4-2 to TRBJ2-2; D not certain. Germline CDR1 is LGHNA and CDR2 is YNFKEQ. The V end was cut by 1 base, the J end by 7 bases, with 7 bases between. This CDR3 has 13 amino acids. This CDR3 reads CASSQGTGGELFF. As DNA, the CDR3 is TGTGCCAGCAGCCAAGGCACGGGCGGGGAGCTGTTTTTT.

This clonotype was seen more than once but under ten times. V usage is TRBV7-8 and J usage is TRBJ1-2, with unresolved D. This CDR3 has 13 amino acids. The germline V and J ends were trimmed by 3 bases and 4 bases, with 9 bases remaining between them. CDR1 and CDR2 from the germline V gene are SGHVS and FQNEAQ. CDR3 sequence reads: CASSFGEAYGYTF. CDR3 nucleotide sequence: TGTGCCAGCAGCTTTGGGGAGGCCTATGGCTACACCTTC.